Listed here are 27 T cell receptor beta chains from one sample, sequenced in a study of T cell responses to AZD1222 COVID-19 vaccine. The assay was immunoSEQ multiplex PCR, and TCRdb's table has in-frame clones only and misses some. Of 140,000 or so clones in the sample, 85% to 90% were seen once. Here the sequenced sample was peripheral blood, taken on day 0 of AZD1222 vaccination. The receptors were gathered from an adult in good health.

This clone was seen only once. The chain uses TRBV5-6 and TRBJ2-1; D is uncertain. Trimming left V 4 bases short and J 7 bases short, with 18 bases between. CDR1 is SGHDT, CDR2 YYEEEE, per germline. This CDR3 comprises 15 residues. CDR3 residues: CASSPSGGRENEQFF. The CDR3 DNA reads TGTGCCAGCAGCCCCTCGGGCGGTAGGGAAAATGAGCAGTTCTTC.

The CDR3 DNA is TGTGCCAGCAGCTTCGGCCCCTACGAGCAGTACTTC. It translates to CASSFGPYEQYF. V is TRBV7-2 and J is TRBJ2-7, with D unclear. Germline CDR1 and CDR2: SGHTA and FQGNSA. The CDR3 loop spans 12 amino acids. With 3 bases removed from V and 2 bases from J, the gap between germline ends came to 5 bases.

The V call is TRBV12-3 or TRBV12-4, the J call TRBJ1-2, with D perhaps TRBD1 (6 bases). V gave up 1 base and J gave up 10 bases, with 13 bases separating them. The CDR3 is 13 amino acids. The CDR3 DNA reads as TGTGCCAGCAGTTTAGGACAGGCTTGGAACTACACCTTC. Translated, it gives CASSLGQAWNYTF.

The chain couples TRBV7-2 to TRBJ1-5, with TRBD1 matching over 8 bases. The germline V gene has CDR1 SGHTA and CDR2 FQGNSA. The CDR3 spans 14 residues. Germline trimming cut 6 bases from V and 5 bases from J; bases unmatched to any gene: 6. The CDR3 sequence: CASRQTGVDQPQHF. Here the CDR3 DNA reads TGTGCCAGCAGGCAGACAGGGGTGGATCAGCCCCAGCATTTT.

This chain joins TRBV9 and TRBJ2-6; weak D call: TRBD1 (6 bases). The V end lost 4 bases, the J end lost 3 bases, and 11 bases lay between the germline ends. The CDR3 covers 15 residues. Germline V gene data show CDR1 as SGDLS and CDR2 as YYNGEE. The CDR3 DNA sequence: TGTGCCAGCAGCCGGACAGAGAGTGGGGCCAACGTCCTGACTTTC. The encoded protein is CASSRTESGANVLTF.

The V and J genes are TRBV2 and TRBJ2-7; 9 positions match TRBD2. The J segment lost 3 bases and the V segment lost 4 bases, leaving 10 bases of the junction unmatched. This CDR3 has 16 amino acids. The germline V gene has CDR1 SNHLY and CDR2 FYNNEI. CDR3 nucleotides: TGTGCCAGCAGTGCCCGAGGGGGGACTAGCCTCTACGAGCAGTACTTC. This codes for CASSARGGTSLYEQYF. Filled out from reference TRBV2 and TRBJ2-7, the complete variable domain reads EPEVTQTPSHQVTQMGQEVILRCVPISNHLYFYWYRQILGQKVEFLVSFYNNEISEKSEIFDDQFSVERPDGSNFTLKIRSTKLEDSAMYFCASSARGGTSLYEQYFGPGTRLTVT.

This chain joins TRBV18 and TRBJ2-5, with 10 bases identical to TRBD1. Losses at the gene ends were 1 base for V and 2 bases for J; bases not matched to a gene: 10. The CDR3 length is 18 residues. The germline gives CDR1 KGHSH, CDR2 LQKENI. CDR3 sequence: CASSPLQPGQGSQETQYF. CDR3 bases: TGTGCCAGCTCACCACTTCAACCGGGACAGGGGTCACAAGAGACCCAGTACTTC.

The chain's CDR3 is CAWSLGGGGGPGTQYF. The CDR3 DNA reads as TGTGCCTGGAGCCTAGGTGGCGGGGGAGGACCGGGGACCCAGTACTTC. V gene TRBV30 combines with J gene TRBJ2-5, with 7 bases that match TRBD2. The trim removed 3 bases at V and 7 bases at J, leaving 17 bases unmatched. Germline V lookup: CDR1 GTSNPN, CDR2 SVGIG (reference sequence). CDR3 length: 16 amino acids.

The chain combines TRBV2 with TRBJ1-4; maybe TRBD1 (5 bases). Germline V lookup: CDR1 SNHLY, CDR2 FYNNEI. The CDR3 loop spans 16 amino acids. Trimming stripped 5 bases from V and 0 bases from J, with 13 bases between. DNA for the CDR3: TGTGCCAGCAGTAAGGGGACGGGAGCAACTAATGAAAAACTGTTTTTT. Protein: CASSKGTGATNEKLFF.

CDR3 protein: CASSFKGEGTEAFF. CDR3 DNA sequence: TGTGCCAGCAGCTTCAAGGGTGAGGGGACTGAAGCTTTCTTT. This sequence joins TRBV5-6 and TRBJ1-1; maybe TRBD1 (5 bases). Germline lookup yields CDR1 SGHDT and CDR2 YYEEEE. Trimming removed 2 bases at V and 5 bases at J, with 13 bases between. The length of the CDR3 is 14 residues. The whole variable domain, filled in from reference TRBV5-6 and TRBJ1-1, reads DAGVTQSPTHLIKTRGQQVTLRCSPKSGHDTVSWYQQALGQGPQFIFQYYEEEERQRGNFPDRFSGHQFPNYSSELNVNALLLGDSALYLCASSFKGEGTEAFFGQGTRLTVV.

The V and J genes are TRBV24-1 and TRBJ2-1; D uncertain. The CDR3 extends over 12 amino acids. The ends were cut back, 8 bases at V and 9 bases at J, with 13 bases in the middle. Germline V CDR1 and CDR2: KGHDR, SFDVKD. The CDR3 nucleotides are TGTGCCACCAATGCGGCCGGCAGTGAGCAGTTCTTC. Residues: CATNAAGSEQFF.

V is TRBV5-1 and J is TRBJ1-4; D not resolved. V was pared by 2 bases and J by 11 bases, with 13 bases between. Germline CDR1 and CDR2: SGHRS and YFSETQ. This CDR3 is 13 amino acids long. The CDR3 loop reads CASSLKLLDKLFF. CDR3 nucleotide sequence: TGCGCCAGCAGCTTAAAATTACTTGACAAACTGTTTTTT.

The chain links TRBV10-3 to TRBJ2-5; 11 bases agree with TRBD2. The length of the CDR3 is 16 residues. Germline V gives CDR1 ENHRY, CDR2 SYGVKD. After removal of 4 bases from V and 2 bases from J, the junction contained 6 bases not matched to a gene. Written as DNA, the CDR3 is TGTGCCATCAGTGCGTCTAGCGGGGGGCCGCAAGAGACCCAGTACTTC. Translation: CAISASSGGPQETQYF.

V is TRBV18 and J is TRBJ1-1; the D is unclear. Trimming cost V 3 bases and J 4 bases, with 15 bases left between them. CDR1 KGHSH and CDR2 LQKENI come from the germline V gene. CDR3 length: 15 residues. The CDR3 nucleotides read TGTGCCAGCTCACCGATGACGGCCCCGGGCACTGAAGCTTTCTTT. Its protein product is CASSPMTAPGTEAFF.

V gene TRBV7-9 combines with J gene TRBJ1-3, with D possibly TRBD1 on 5 matching bases. This CDR3 contains 15 residues. Germline assignment: CDR1 SEHNR and CDR2 FQNEAQ (reference sequence). V lost 1 base to trimming and J lost 1 base, with 8 bases between them. The CDR3 here is CASSLGQNSGNTIYF. CDR3 sequence (DNA): TGTGCCAGCAGCTTAGGACAGAATTCTGGAAACACCATATATTTT.

This clone came up once. This chain connects TRBV5-6 to TRBJ2-1; D uncertain. V was cut by 0 bases and J by 0 bases, with 10 bases left in between. The CDR3 totals 16 residues. In germline, CDR1 is SGHDT, CDR2 YYEEEE. CDR3 sequence (DNA): TGTGCCAGCAGCTTGGCTGTAGTTCGCTCCTACAATGAGCAGTTCTTC. Translated: CASSLAVVRSYNEQFF.

This rearrangement joins TRBV28 to TRBJ2-1, with TRBD1 matching 8 bases. J lost 5 bases, V lost 5 bases, and 8 bases had no gene match. Germline lookup yields CDR1 MDHEN and CDR2 SYDVKM. This CDR3 has 15 amino acids. This CDR3 is CASSPPGGANNEQFF. DNA for the CDR3: TGTGCCAGCAGTCCTCCAGGGGGCGCGAACAATGAGCAGTTCTTC.

Details on this clone: A read error may account for a junction end that differs from germline. This chain uses TRBV7-8 with TRBJ1-2; 11 bases are a match to TRBD1. CDR1 SGHVS and CDR2 FQNEAQ come from the germline V gene. This CDR3 comprises 12 residues. CDR3 nucleotides: TGTGCCAGCAGCTCTCTGGACAGGGGGCGTTTCTTC. It is translated as CASSSLDRGRFF.

This clone appeared once. The chain couples TRBV3-1 (or the pseudogene TRBV3-2) to TRBJ2-7, with D possibly matching TRBD1 (6 bases). Trimming removed 2 bases at V and 5 bases at J, with 10 bases between. This CDR3 is built from 13 residues. Per the germline V gene, CDR1 is LGHDT and CDR2 is YNNKEL (reference sequence). The CDR3 sequence: CASSQQGPDEQYF. The CDR3 coding sequence is TGTGCCAGCAGCCAACAGGGGCCCGACGAGCAGTACTTC.

The chain combines TRBV6-1 with TRBJ1-2, with 8 bases that match TRBD1. The CDR3 sequence is 16 residues long. Germline CDR1 reads MNHNS; CDR2 reads SASEGT. The junction had 11 bases not matched to a gene; V was cut back by 4 bases and J by 4 bases. The CDR3 region is CASSVGRGRDGYGYTF. The DNA for the CDR3 is TGTGCCAGCAGTGTGGGCAGGGGGCGCGACGGCTATGGCTACACCTTC.

This chain joins TRBV5-4 and TRBJ2-7; 9 nucleotides align to TRBD2. There are 15 residues in the CDR3. After removal of 2 bases from V and 3 bases from J, the junction contained 6 bases not matched to a gene. Per germline, CDR1 SGHNT and CDR2 YYREEE (reference sequence). The CDR3 spells CASSLKREAYYEQYF. In DNA form, the CDR3 reads TGTGCCAGCAGCTTAAAGCGGGAGGCTTACTACGAGCAGTACTTC.

The chain joins TRBV5-1 to TRBJ1-6; no clear D. This CDR3 has 14 amino acids. Germline CDR1 SGHRS, CDR2 YFSETQ. The germline V and J ends were trimmed by 4 bases and 12 bases, with 17 bases remaining between them. The CDR3 sequence: CASSRNSNREPLHF. The CDR3 DNA sequence: TGCGCCAGCAGCCGAAATTCTAACAGAGAACCCCTCCACTTT.

The chain uses TRBV5-6 and TRBJ1-4, with D maybe TRBD1 (6 bases). The germline V and J ends were trimmed by 4 bases and 5 bases, with 12 bases remaining between them. Germline lookup yields CDR1 SGHDT and CDR2 YYEEEE. The CDR3 has 14 residues. The chain's CDR3 is CASSTTGLNEKLFF. DNA for the CDR3: TGTGCCAGCAGCACGACAGGACTAAATGAAAAACTGTTTTTT.

The chain couples TRBV7-2 to TRBJ1-2; no reliable D call. V lost 2 bases and J lost 8, with 18 bases in between. The CDR3 is made up of 15 amino acids. Looked up from germline, CDR1 is SGHTA and CDR2 is FQGNSA. The CDR3 is CASSLNLGRVGGYTF. Here the CDR3 DNA reads TGTGCCAGCAGCTTAAATTTAGGGCGGGTCGGCGGCTACACCTTC. The full variable domain, with the rest looked up from reference TRBV7-2 and TRBJ1-2, is GAGVSQSPSNKVTEKGKDVELRCDPISGHTALYWYRQSLGQGLEFLIYFQGNSAPDKSGLPSDRFSAERTGGSVSTLTIQRTQQEDSAVYLCASSLNLGRVGGYTFGSGTRLTVV.

J is TRBJ2-7 and V is TRBV12-3 or TRBV12-4, with D perhaps matching TRBD1 (5 bases). The CDR3 has 12 residues. V lost 3 bases, J lost 6 bases, and 9 bases lay in between. The DNA for the CDR3 is TGTGCCAGCAGTTTGGCAGGGTTCGAGCAGTACTTC. Amino acids: CASSLAGFEQYF.

The chain is built from TRBV10-3 and TRBJ1-1; maybe TRBD1 (5 bases). Germline V gives CDR1 ENHRY, CDR2 SYGVKD. The CDR3 has 14 residues. Deletions cut 3 bases from V and 1 base from J, with 9 bases between. In DNA form, the CDR3 reads TGTGCCATCAGTGAAGGGACCGAGAACACTGAAGCTTTCTTT. It encodes CAISEGTENTEAFF.

The V gene is TRBV11-2, the J gene TRBJ1-1; a possible D gene is TRBD1 (5 bases). This CDR3 region has 15 residues. Trimming took off 6 bases at V and 1 base at J, with 15 bases between the two ends. Germline V gene sequence: CDR1 SGHAT, CDR2 FQNNGV. The CDR3 bases are TGTGCCAGCAGGGGGGGGTATGGGAGGAACACTGAAGCTTTCTTT. The encoded protein is CASRGGYGRNTEAFF.